The source of this TCR beta chain is a study of blood T cell repertoires in COVID-19. At the level of the study: Italy, Spain and the United States were the sources of the convalescent and acute COVID-19 samples.

The CDR3 is 14 amino acids. The ends were cut back, 6 bases at V and 2 bases at J, with 13 bases in the middle. CDR1 is SNHLY and CDR2 is FYNNEI in the germline V gene. TCRdb's table, derived via immunoSEQ multiplex PCR, lists solely in-frame clones and lacks some. The sample lists 200,000 or so clones, over 60% occurring once. This clone was seen just once. The clonotype was recovered from a woman in her 70s with acute or convalescent COVID-19. The chain is built from TRBV2 and TRBJ1-2; D is ambiguous. Sequenced input: peripheral blood. The CDR3: CASRRTGGNYGYTF. CDR3 bases: TGTGCCAGCAGGCGGACGGGCGGGAACTATGGCTACACCTTC.